The 30 T cell receptor beta chains in this list originate from one sample, sequenced in a study of CD8 T cells in ankylosing spondylitis. Study-wide results and caveats: For ankylosing spondylitis blood, a TCR beta motif of eight or nine highly homologous variants appeared characteristic.

Their antigen targets remain unknown. TCRdb processed the 5' RACE reads anew with MiXCR; each CDR3 protein has one entry. The sample records about 480,000 distinct CDR3 sequences, 15% to 20% being singletons. The source material was blood, either unsorted or a sorted T cell fraction (not recorded which). These receptors came from a male donor with ankylosing spondylitis.

The V gene is TRBV5-6, the J gene TRBJ2-2; 9 bases are shared with TRBD1. Looked up from germline, CDR1 is SGHDT and CDR2 is YYEEEE. The CDR3 has 15 residues. V lost 4 bases to trimming and J lost 4 bases; unmatched junction nucleotides: 5. The CDR3 DNA follows: TGTGCCAGCAGCACCGGGACAGGGACCACCGGGGAGCTGTTTTTT. Translated: CASSTGTGTTGELFF.

The table lists this clonotype with many counts. The chain is built from TRBV12-3 or TRBV12-4 and TRBJ1-5, with TRBD1 matching 8 bases. The CDR3 has 15 amino acids. The ends lost 3 bases at V and 7 bases at J; junction bases unmatched: 8. The CDR3 loop is CASSFSRGRGQPQHF. In nucleotides, the CDR3 is TGTGCCAGCAGTTTCAGCAGGGGGCGAGGACAGCCCCAGCATTTT.

In its sample, this clonotype was seen many times. This rearrangement joins TRBV12-3 or TRBV12-4 to TRBJ2-7, with a tentative D call TRBD2 (6 bases). This CDR3 has 15 amino acids. Trimming shortened V by 5 bases and J by 4 bases, and 18 bases separated the two germline ends. CDR3 protein: CASSPFSVAGYEQYF. The CDR3 DNA is TGTGCCAGCAGTCCCTTTTCCGTGGCGGGGTACGAGCAGTACTTC.

This clonotype occurred a few times. The chain combines TRBV6-5 with TRBJ1-2; D perhaps matches TRBD1 (6 bases). CDR3 size: 12 residues. Germline CDR1 and CDR2: MNHEY and SVGAGI. The CDR3, as DNA: TGTGCGTCCACGGGGGGCGGGGGTGGCTACACCTTC. Residues: CASTGGGGGYTF.

This clonotype showed up just a few times. The rearrangement joins TRBV12-3 or TRBV12-4 to TRBJ1-2; TRBD1 aligns across 8 bases. Trimming at V came to 5 bases and at J to 8 bases, leaving 4 bases not matched to a gene. The CDR3 covers 12 residues. CDR3 region: CASSLTGAGYTF. CDR3 coding DNA: TGTGCCAGCAGTCTGACAGGGGCCGGCTACACCTTC.

This chain joins TRBV28 and TRBJ2-1; 14 positions agree with TRBD2. CDR1 and CDR2 (germline): MDHEN, SYDVKM. The V and J ends lost 6 bases and 8 bases, in that order; junction bases with no gene match: 9. CDR3 length: 16 residues. CDR3: CASSPGGLAGVDEQFF. The CDR3 DNA reads as TGTGCCAGCAGCCCTGGGGGACTAGCGGGAGTCGATGAGCAGTTCTTC.

The chain is built from TRBV3-1 and TRBJ1-2, with 8 bases lining up with TRBD1. V lost 1 base and J lost 2; bases outside the gene matches: 0. Germline V gene lookup returns CDR1 LGHDT and CDR2 YNNKEL (reference sequence). The CDR3 runs to 14 residues. This CDR3 reads CASSQGDRNYGYTF. The CDR3 DNA reads as TGTGCCAGCAGCCAAGGGGACAGGAACTATGGCTACACCTTC.

The V call is TRBV4-3, the J call TRBJ1-6, with a tentative D call TRBD1 (5 bases). This CDR3 contains 15 residues. V lost 1 base to trimming and J lost 4 bases, with 8 bases between them. The germline V gene encodes CDR1 LGHNA and CDR2 YSLEER. CDR3 sequence reads: CASSQGWGYNSPLHF. The CDR3 nucleotides read TGCGCCAGCAGCCAAGGGTGGGGGTATAATTCACCCCTCCACTTT.

This clonotype was seen a handful of times. V gene TRBV2 combines with J gene TRBJ2-7; D is possibly TRBD2 (5 bases). V lost 6 bases to trimming and J lost 2 bases, with 17 bases between them. The CDR3 totals 15 residues. From germline, CDR1 is SNHLY and CDR2 FYNNEI. DNA of the CDR3: TGTGCCAGCAGGGCCAGTGCGGGCCCAACCTACGAGCAGTACTTC. This translates into CASRASAGPTYEQYF.

This clonotype has just a few counts. The chain couples TRBV6-2 or TRBV6-3 to TRBJ2-5, with 9 positions matching TRBD1. Trimming at V came to 2 bases and at J to 5 bases, leaving 3 bases not matched to a gene. Germline V gene sequence: CDR1 MNHEY, CDR2 SVGEGT. There are 14 residues in the CDR3. The CDR3 DNA sequence: TGTGCCAGCAGTTACCAGACAGGGGGGGAGACCCAGTACTTC. Translated, it gives CASSYQTGGETQYF.

This chain joins TRBV12-3 or TRBV12-4 and TRBJ1-1; 9 nucleotides align to TRBD1. Germline trimming cut 7 bases from V and 5 bases from J; bases unmatched to any gene: 14. This CDR3 is built from 16 residues. CDR3 nucleotide sequence: TGTGCCAGCACCTCAGGGGGGACAGGGCGACGGACTGAAGCTTTCTTT. This gives the protein CASTSGGTGRRTEAFF.

This clonotype was found a few times. The chain uses TRBV3-1 and TRBJ2-2; 9 bases line up with TRBD2. The J segment lost 7 bases and the V segment lost 4 bases, leaving 7 bases of the junction unmatched. Germline CDR1 LGHDT, CDR2 YNNKEL (reference sequence). This CDR3 has 15 residues. The CDR3 sequence is CASSLAGVGDGELFF. CDR3 bases: TGTGCCAGCAGCCTAGCGGGAGTTGGGGACGGGGAGCTGTTTTTT.

This CDR3 reads CASRSGETNQPQHF. CDR3 bases: TGTGCCAGCCGAAGCGGGGAGACCAATCAGCCCCAGCATTTT. The rearrangement uses TRBV6-1 and TRBJ1-5; no firm D call. The V end lost 8 bases, the J end lost 3 bases, and 14 bases lay between the germline ends. Looked up from germline, CDR1 is MNHNS and CDR2 is SASEGT. This CDR3 is built from 14 residues.

Only a few counts were recorded for this clonotype. V gene TRBV4-3 combines with J gene TRBJ2-3; TRBD2 agrees at 9 bases. Trimming at V came to 0 bases and at J to 6 bases, leaving 7 bases not matched to a gene. CDR1 is LGHNA, CDR2 YSLEER, per germline. The CDR3 covers 16 residues. The CDR3 reads CASSQDSGRGGDTQYF. In DNA, the CDR3 is TGCGCCAGCAGCCAAGATAGCGGGAGAGGGGGGGATACGCAGTATTTT.

The table lists this clonotype with a few counts. The rearrangement links TRBV29-1 to TRBJ1-2; D gene unclear. V was trimmed by 3 bases and J by 4 bases, leaving 9 bases between them. Germline-derived CDR1 and CDR2 are SQVTM and ANQGSEA. The CDR3 is 12 amino acids. Written as DNA, the CDR3 is TGCAGCGTTGAGTCCGGGCCCTATGGCTACACCTTC. Translated, it gives CSVESGPYGYTF.

The chain is built from TRBV12-3 or TRBV12-4 and TRBJ2-1; D gene unclear. Trimming took 2 bases from V and 2 from J, leaving 10 bases between them. The CDR3 covers 15 residues. CDR3: CASSLIAKPYNEQFF. In nucleotides, the CDR3 is TGTGCCAGCAGTTTAATAGCAAAGCCCTACAATGAGCAGTTCTTC.

The chain joins TRBV3-1 to TRBJ2-1; D might be TRBD2 (5 bases). Trimming took 4 bases from V and 8 from J, leaving 21 bases between them. Germline CDR1 is LGHDT and CDR2 is YNNKEL (reference sequence). CDR3 length equals 16 residues. The CDR3 DNA follows: TGTGCCAGCAGCCCCCCGTTGCCCCAAGAGGGCCATGAGCAGTTCTTC. Its protein is CASSPPLPQEGHEQFF.

CDR3 nucleotides: TGTGCCAGCAGCCCTAGGACTAGCGGGAGGGCCTCGGATGAGCAGTTCTTC. It yields the protein CASSPRTSGRASDEQFF. The chain recombines TRBV5-6 with TRBJ2-1, with 15 positions matching TRBD2. The CDR3 loop spans 17 amino acids. CDR1 and CDR2 (germline): SGHDT, YYEEEE. V lost 4 bases and J lost 8; bases outside the gene matches: 10.

This clonotype was detected a few times. The V call is TRBV6-1, the J call TRBJ2-4; 7 nucleotides align to TRBD2. Per the germline V gene, CDR1 is MNHNS and CDR2 is SASEGT. There are 14 residues in the CDR3. DNA of the CDR3: TGTGCTAGTAGGGGAGGGGTAGCCAAAAACATTCAGTACTTC. It is translated as CASRGGVAKNIQYF.

This clonotype was detected only a few times. The rearrangement uses TRBV7-2 and TRBJ2-5, with D perhaps assigned TRBD1 or TRBD2 (7 bases each). Trimming left V 5 bases short and J 2 bases short, with 15 bases between. This CDR3 is 15 amino acids long. Germline V lookup: CDR1 SGHTA, CDR2 FQGNSA. This chain's CDR3 is CASSTQGRGQETQYF. Here the CDR3 DNA reads TGTGCCAGCAGCACACAGGGGAGGGGGCAAGAGACCCAGTACTTC.

This clonotype was recorded many times. The rearrangement uses TRBV12-3 or TRBV12-4 and TRBJ1-5; D gene unclear. The CDR3 spans 16 residues. The V end was cut by 1 base, the J end by 5 bases, with 15 bases between. CDR3 sequence reads: CASSLGVRLGDQPQHF. CDR3 nucleotide sequence: TGTGCCAGCAGTTTAGGGGTCAGGTTGGGAGATCAGCCCCAGCATTTT.

Only a few counts were recorded for this clonotype. The V call is TRBV3-1, the J call TRBJ2-7, with 10 bases matching TRBD2. There are 15 residues in the CDR3. V lost 2 bases, J lost 5 bases, and 6 bases stayed unmatched. CDR1 and CDR2 from the germline V gene are LGHDT and YNNKEL (reference sequence). The DNA of the CDR3 is TGTGCCAGCAGCCAACAACTAGCGGGGCCCCACGAGCAGTACTTC. Its protein is CASSQQLAGPHEQYF.

The table lists this clonotype with a few counts. The gene calls are TRBV7-8 and TRBJ2-1; the D is unclear. The CDR3 is 14 amino acids. V lost 1 base to trimming and J lost 11 bases, with 15 bases between them. Germline values: CDR1 SGHVS, CDR2 FQNEAQ. This CDR3 reads CASSLVVSLMQQFF. The CDR3, as DNA: TGTGCCAGCAGCTTAGTGGTCTCACTAATGCAGCAGTTCTTC.

The chain links TRBV15 to TRBJ2-2, with D uncertain. Germline V gene data show CDR1 as LNHNV and CDR2 as YYDKDF (reference sequence). V lost 2 bases and J 6 bases, leaving 7 bases between the germline ends. The CDR3 consists of 13 residues. CDR3 region: CATSRSRSGELFF. The CDR3 DNA is TGTGCCACCAGCAGATCTCGATCCGGGGAGCTGTTTTTT.

This rearrangement joins TRBV15 to TRBJ2-1, with D unclear. CDR1 is LNHNV and CDR2 is YYDKDF in the germline V gene (reference sequence). CDR3 length: 14 amino acids. Trimming cost V 0 bases and J 4 bases, with 7 bases left between them. The CDR3 nucleotides read TGTGCCACCAGCAGAGATTCCCAGTACAATGAGCAGTTCTTC. The encoded protein is CATSRDSQYNEQFF.

This clonotype was seen only a few times. J is TRBJ1-1 and V is TRBV12-3 or TRBV12-4; D gene uncertain. V was trimmed by 6 bases and J by 1 base, leaving 9 bases between them. The CDR3 sequence is 13 residues long. The CDR3 region is CASSSRPNTEAFF. DNA of the CDR3: TGTGCCAGCAGCTCAAGACCGAACACTGAAGCTTTCTTT.

The table lists this clonotype with many counts. The V call is TRBV12-3 or TRBV12-4, the J call TRBJ1-2; TRBD1 might be the D (6 bases). This CDR3 comprises 12 residues. V lost 5 bases and J 4 bases, leaving 8 bases between the germline ends. CDR3 in DNA: TGTGCCAGCAGTACACAGGGCTATGGCTACACCTTC. It translates to CASSTQGYGYTF.

The chain has TRBV2 and TRBJ2-7; D perhaps matches TRBD1 (6 bases). This CDR3 is built from 13 residues. CDR1 SNHLY and CDR2 FYNNEI come from the germline V gene. V was shortened by 4 bases and J by 2 bases, with 9 bases between the two germline ends. In DNA form, the CDR3 reads TGTGCCAGCAGTGTTGGGGGCCCCTACGAGCAGTACTTC. Translation: CASSVGGPYEQYF. Full variable domain (rest looked up from reference TRBV2 and TRBJ2-7): EPEVTQTPSHQVTQMGQEVILRCVPISNHLYFYWYRQILGQKVEFLVSFYNNEISEKSEIFDDQFSVERPDGSNFTLKIRSTKLEDSAMYFCASSVGGPYEQYFGPGTRLTVT.

The chain uses TRBV3-1 and TRBJ2-7; maybe TRBD1 (6 bases). This CDR3 is 14 amino acids long. Germline V gene data show CDR1 as LGHDT and CDR2 as YNNKEL (reference sequence). Trimming shortened V by 1 base and J by 7 bases, and 14 bases separated the two germline ends. CDR3 region: CASSQGGQLGEQYF. CDR3 coding DNA: TGTGCCAGCAGCCAAGGGGGACAACTGGGGGAGCAGTACTTC.

V and J are TRBV7-6 and TRBJ1-5; D is unresolved. Germline V lookup: CDR1 SGHVS, CDR2 FNYEAQ. Trimming stripped 0 bases from V and 4 bases from J, with 7 bases between. This CDR3 has 14 amino acids. The CDR3 loop reads CASSLAGINQPQHF. Here the CDR3 DNA reads TGTGCCAGCAGCTTAGCGGGGATAAATCAGCCCCAGCATTTT.